The clone carrying this T cell receptor beta chain is a singleton in its sample. Its antigen is still unknown. A much larger clone sits a single nucleotide away, making a read error possible. The sample belongs to a study of regulatory T cells in long-lasting Graves disease. Study conclusions and caveats: Segments TRBV28, TRBJ1-2 and TRBJ2-5 showed preferential usage in persistent disease.

With iRepertoire HTBI primers and Arm-PCR of CDR3 regions, TCR beta libraries were built. TCRdb analysed the multiplex PCR reads with MiXCR anew, one entry per CDR3 protein. This sample has about 460,000 distinct CDR3 sequences, with 14% found just once. Stated time point: newly diagnosed GD, antithyroid drugs for less than 3 months. There was RNA extracted from PBMCs, and the TCR library was made from it. Germline values: CDR1 MDHEN, CDR2 SYDVKM. The CDR3 is 14 amino acids. V lost 5 bases to trimming and J lost 4 bases; unmatched junction nucleotides: 6. These records were also assigned to another study, of T cells in Graves' hyperthyroidism and ophthalmopathy. That work contributes: Diagnostic decisions used clinical symptoms, serum thyroxine and TRAb, thyroid ultrasound and orbital computed tomography. In the analysis, a 13 V-J model separated ophthalmopathy from stable hyperthyroidism.

This TCR derives from a woman between 45 and 60 years old with Graves disease. The gene calls are TRBV28 and TRBJ1-2, with 8 bases lining up with TRBD1. Sequenced here: peripheral blood mononuclear cells (PBMCs), sampled at new diagnosis, from a patient treated with antithyroid drugs. The CDR3 DNA reads as TGTGCCAGCAGTCAGGGGGCTAGAGGCTATGGCTACACCTTC. Protein: CASSQGARGYGYTF.